This passage covers 6 T cell receptor beta chains from one sample sequenced in a study of OX40 agonist ivuxolimab in advanced cancers. Assay used: immunoSEQ multiplex PCR; TCRdb lists only in-frame clones, some missing. The table records more than 60,000 clones, around 81% of them present only once. The input for sequencing was CD4+ or CD8+ T cells sorted from blood, taken in a trial of the OX40 agonist ivuxolimab. The receptors stem from an adult with an advanced solid tumor such as melanoma, head and neck, liver or kidney cancer.

On this clone: A read error may account for a junction end that differs from germline. J is TRBJ1-2 and V is TRBV5-6, with D hard to call. Germline V CDR1 and CDR2: SGHDT, YYEEEE. This CDR3 region has 13 residues. The CDR3 nucleotides read TGTGCCAGCAGCCAAAACACAATTCCTTACGGGGCCTTC. It codes for CASSQNTIPYGAF.

The chain joins TRBV28 to TRBJ2-7; either TRBD1 or TRBD2 may fit D (5 bases each). Germline assignment: CDR1 MDHEN and CDR2 SYDVKM. The V end lost 2 bases, the J end lost 0 bases, and 8 bases lay between the germline ends. The CDR3 loop spans 14 amino acids. CDR3 in DNA: TGTGCCAGCAGTTTAGGGGGAAACTCCTACGAGCAGTACTTC. Encoded protein: CASSLGGNSYEQYF.

V usage is TRBV6-1 and J usage is TRBJ1-5, with a weak D call TRBD1 (5 bases). This CDR3 contains 13 residues. The V end was cut by 8 bases, the J end by 8 bases, with 16 bases between. Germline loops: CDR1 MNHNS, CDR2 SASEGT. The CDR3 region has the DNA TGTGCCAGCGAAGGCAGGGTTTACGAGCCCCAGCATTTT. Its translation: CASEGRVYEPQHF.

This chain links TRBV7-9 with TRBJ1-1; no clear D gene. Germline CDR1 SEHNR, CDR2 FQNEAQ (reference sequence). V lost 5 bases, J lost 4 bases, and 14 bases lay in between. The CDR3 is made up of 14 amino acids. CDR3 loop: CASSPDLASTEAFF. The CDR3 nucleotides are TGTGCCAGCAGCCCGGACCTGGCAAGCACTGAAGCTTTCTTT.

The chain employs TRBV4-1 and TRBJ1-3, with D tentatively TRBD1 (6 bases). Per germline, CDR1 MGHRA and CDR2 YSYEKL. The CDR3 runs to 15 residues. V gave up 0 bases and J gave up 6 bases, with 12 bases separating them. CDR3 in amino acids: CASSQDRGLENTIYF. In DNA form, the CDR3 reads TGCGCCAGCAGCCAAGATCGGGGGCTCGAAAACACCATATATTTT.

This chain links TRBV21-1 with TRBJ2-7; TRBD1 is the table's D call and was not checked against the DNA. TRBV21-1 is marked as a pseudogene. This CDR3 is built from 15 residues. The CDR3: CASSLTWGRNYEQYF. The CDR3 DNA is TGTGCCAGCAGCCTTACTTGGGGCCGAAACTACGAGCAGTACTTC.